These T cell receptor beta chains were read from a single sample in a study of CD8+ T cells in alopecia areata. Assay used: immunoSEQ multiplex PCR; TCRdb lists only in-frame clones, some missing. The data contain over 200,000 clones, 50% to 60% of them singletons. The material was CD4+ T cells sorted from blood, obtained at week 0. The receptors come from a human donor with alopecia areata. Each CDR3 is given with its conserved first and last residue. The order of the fields is D gene, clone size, V gene, J gene, CDR3 protein, CDR3 DNA. A D gene is named only where the DNA matches it firmly. Rows may omit the clone size; those that give it use once, few, many or a size class.

D: TRBD2
size: NA
V: TRBV4-1
J: TRBJ2-7
CDR3: CASSQSPSGLSSYEQYF
DNA: TGCGCCAGCAGCCAGTCACCTAGCGGGCTGAGCTCCTACGAGCAGTACTTC

D: TRBD2
size: NA
V: TRBV30
J: TRBJ2-1
CDR3: CAWSGGLAFEQFF
DNA: TGTGCCTGGAGTGGGGGACTAGCTTTTGAGCAGTTCTTC

D: TRBD1
size: NA
V: TRBV13
J: TRBJ1-5
CDR3: CASRLGGQGGNQPQHF
DNA: TGTGCCAGCAGATTAGGGGGACAGGGTGGTAATCAGCCCCAGCATTTT

D: TRBD1
size: NA
V: TRBV29-1
J: TRBJ2-1
CDR3: CRVKTGGASNEQFF
DNA: TGCAGGGTTAAAACAGGGGGCGCATCCAATGAGCAGTTCTTC

D: NA
size: NA
V: TRBV5-5
J: TRBJ2-5
CDR3: CASSPGGVASPYQETQYF
DNA: TGTGCCAGCAGCCCTGGGGGAGTCGCCAGCCCGTACCAAGAGACCCAGTACTTC

D: NA
size: NA
V: TRBV9
J: TRBJ1-1
CDR3: CASSVESRMNTEAFF
DNA: TGTGCCAGCAGCGTAGAGAGTCGAATGAACACTGAAGCTTTCTTT

D: NA
size: NA
V: TRBV6-1
J: TRBJ2-7
CDR3: CASSLGPRPDEQYF
DNA: TGTGCCAGCAGTCTCGGACCTCGGCCTGACGAGCAGTACTTC

D: NA
size: few
V: TRBV6-6
J: TRBJ2-3
CDR3: CASSYEMTGRTQYF
DNA: TGTGCCAGCAGTTACGAAATGACGGGACGGACGCAGTATTTT

D: NA
size: few
V: TRBV29-1
J: TRBJ2-6
CDR3: CSVESSAGANVLTF
DNA: TGCAGCGTTGAAAGCTCAGCTGGGGCCAACGTCCTGACTTTC

D: NA
size: NA
V: TRBV6-5
J: TRBJ1-2
CDR3: CATMSGSNYGYTF
DNA: TGTGCGACGATGAGTGGATCTAACTATGGCTACACCTTC

D: TRBD1
size: few
V: TRBV7-3
J: TRBJ2-3
CDR3: CASSLMGQGYDTQYF
DNA: TGTGCCAGCAGCTTAATGGGACAGGGATACGATACGCAGTATTTT

D: NA
size: NA
V: TRBV30
J: TRBJ2-3
CDR3: CAWSTGSGSTDTQYF
DNA: TGTGCCTGGAGTACCGGGAGCGGGAGCACAGATACGCAGTATTTT

D: NA
size: NA
V: TRBV6-5
J: TRBJ1-2
CDR3: CASSYSAGDYGYTF
DNA: TGTGCCAGCAGTTACTCGGCAGGGGACTATGGCTACACCTTC

D: NA
size: NA
V: TRBV29-1
J: TRBJ1-4
CDR3: CSVAGATNEKLFF
DNA: TGCAGCGTTGCTGGAGCAACTAATGAAAAACTGTTTTTT

D: NA
size: NA
V: TRBV30
J: TRBJ1-1
CDR3: CAWGRTEAFF
DNA: TGTGCCTGGGGGAGGACTGAAGCTTTCTTT

D: TRBD1
size: NA
V: TRBV9
J: TRBJ1-2
CDR3: CASSQDRVVSGYTF
DNA: TGTGCCAGCAGCCAGGACAGGGTAGTTTCTGGCTACACCTTC

D: NA
size: NA
V: TRBV7-9
J: TRBJ1-2
CDR3: CASSLAPRILNYGYTF
DNA: TGTGCCAGCAGCTTAGCCCCGCGGATACTCAACTATGGCTACACCTTC

D: NA
size: NA
V: TRBV13
J: TRBJ1-4
CDR3: CASSTLDFRGEKLFF
DNA: TGTGCCAGCAGCACACTGGACTTCCGCGGTGAAAAACTGTTTTTT